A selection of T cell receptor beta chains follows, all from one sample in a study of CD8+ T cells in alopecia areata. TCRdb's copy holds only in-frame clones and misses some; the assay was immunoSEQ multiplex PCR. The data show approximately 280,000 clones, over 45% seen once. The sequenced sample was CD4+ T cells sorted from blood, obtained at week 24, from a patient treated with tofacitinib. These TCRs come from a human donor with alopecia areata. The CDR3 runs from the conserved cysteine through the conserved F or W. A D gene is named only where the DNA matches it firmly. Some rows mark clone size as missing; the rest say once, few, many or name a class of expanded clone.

CDR3: CASSLVGLAADTQYF; DNA: TGTGCCAGCAGCTTAGTAGGACTAGCAGCTGATACGCAGTATTTT; D: TRBD2; J: TRBJ2-3; V: TRBV7-9; length: 15; size: NA
CDR3: CASIRTGDTDTQYF; DNA: TGCGCCAGCATTAGGACAGGGGACACAGATACGCAGTATTTT; D: TRBD1; J: TRBJ2-3; V: TRBV5-1; length: 14; size: NA
CDR3: CASSLAQRQGGSGYTF; DNA: TGCGCCAGCAGCTTGGCCCAAAGACAGGGAGGGAGTGGCTACACCTTC; D: TRBD1; J: TRBJ1-2; V: TRBV5-1; length: 16; size: few
CDR3: CASSLGGRNSPLHF; DNA: TGTGCCAGCAGCCTCGGGGGGCGGAATTCACCCCTCCACTTT; D: NA; J: TRBJ1-6; V: TRBV5-6; length: 14; size: NA
CDR3: CASTISGGPGETQYF; DNA: TGTGCTAGCACCATTAGCGGGGGGCCGGGAGAGACCCAGTACTTC; D: TRBD2; J: TRBJ2-5; V: TRBV7-7; length: 15; size: NA
CDR3: CSTEDRAEGYTF; DNA: TGCAGCACCGAGGATAGGGCGGAGGGCTACACCTTC; D: NA; J: TRBJ1-2; V: TRBV29-1; length: 12; size: NA
CDR3: CASSLRGQANTGELFF; DNA: TGCGCCAGCAGCTTAAGGGGACAGGCGAACACCGGGGAGCTGTTTTTT; D: TRBD1; J: TRBJ2-2; V: TRBV5-1; length: 16; size: NA
CDR3: CASSPTATGSYNEQFF; DNA: TGCGCCAGCAGCCCGACGGCCACAGGCTCCTACAATGAGCAGTTCTTC; D: NA; J: TRBJ2-1; V: TRBV5-1; length: 16; size: few
CDR3: CSVEEGQGHGYTF; DNA: TGCAGCGTTGAGGAGGGACAGGGCCATGGCTACACCTTC; D: TRBD1; J: TRBJ1-2; V: TRBV29-1; length: 13; size: NA
CDR3: CALSSGEVLNIQYF; DNA: TGTGCCCTTTCTAGCGGGGAGGTTCTAAACATTCAGTACTTC; D: TRBD2; J: TRBJ2-4; V: TRBV30; length: 14; size: once
CDR3: CSVEATRGSDTEAFF; DNA: TGCAGCGTTGAAGCCACTCGGGGTTCGGACACTGAAGCTTTCTTT; D: NA; J: TRBJ1-1; V: TRBV29-1; length: 15; size: NA
CDR3: CASSKLSDSWGQETQYF; DNA: TGTGCCAGCAGCAAACTCTCGGACAGCTGGGGGCAAGAGACCCAGTACTTC; D: NA; J: TRBJ2-5; V: TRBV28; length: 17; size: NA
CDR3: CAWSRPTNTEAFF; DNA: TGTGCCTGGAGTCGTCCCACGAACACTGAAGCTTTCTTT; D: NA; J: TRBJ1-1; V: TRBV30; length: 13; size: NA
CDR3: CASTPGVNYGYTF; DNA: TGTGCCAGCACCCCGGGAGTGAACTATGGCTACACCTTC; D: NA; J: TRBJ1-2; V: TRBV6-5; length: 13; size: few
CDR3: CASSPGSFTNYGYTF; DNA: TGTGCCAGCTCACCGGGGAGCTTCACTAACTATGGCTACACCTTC; D: NA; J: TRBJ1-2; V: TRBV18; length: 15; size: NA
CDR3: CAWSVQGGQQPQHF; DNA: TGTGCCTGGAGTGTACAAGGGGGCCAGCAGCCCCAGCATTTT; D: TRBD1; J: TRBJ1-5; V: TRBV30; length: 14; size: NA
CDR3: CASSLASARGESPLHF; DNA: TGTGCCAGCAGCTTAGCCTCGGCCAGGGGAGAGTCACCCCTCCACTTT; D: NA; J: TRBJ1-6; V: TRBV7-2; length: 16; size: NA
CDR3: CASNLGGTQYF; DNA: TGTGCCAGCAACTTAGGGGGGACCCAGTACTTC; D: NA; J: TRBJ2-5; V: TRBV6-5; length: 11; size: NA
CDR3: CASSDRDRGHDEAFF; DNA: TGTGCCAGCAGTGACCGGGACAGGGGGCATGATGAAGCTTTCTTT; D: TRBD1; J: TRBJ1-1; V: TRBV6-6; length: 15; size: few
CDR3: CASSLDRTNTEAFF; DNA: TGTGCCAGCAGCCTCGACAGGACTAACACTGAAGCTTTCTTT; D: NA; J: TRBJ1-1; V: TRBV7-2; length: 14; size: few
CDR3: CSGSRAFSYEQYF; DNA: TGCAGCGGGTCCAGGGCCTTCTCCTACGAGCAGTACTTC; D: NA; J: TRBJ2-7; V: TRBV29-1; length: 13; size: NA
CDR3: CASRRGGLITDTQYF; DNA: TGCGCCAGCCGCCGTGGGGGGCTGATCACAGATACGCAGTATTTT; D: NA; J: TRBJ2-3; V: TRBV5-1; length: 15; size: NA
CDR3: CASSLGRPGSQETQYF; DNA: TGTGCCAGCAGCCTGGGACGTCCAGGGTCCCAAGAGACCCAGTACTTC; D: NA; J: TRBJ2-5; V: TRBV7-8; length: 16; size: NA
CDR3: CAWGGRTGTEQYF; DNA: TGTGCCTGGGGGGGACGGACAGGGACCGAGCAGTACTTC; D: TRBD1; J: TRBJ2-7; V: TRBV30; length: 13; size: once
CDR3: CASSSKPPNTGELFF; DNA: TGTGCCAGCAGCTCAAAACCCCCGAACACCGGGGAGCTGTTTTTT; D: NA; J: TRBJ2-2; V: TRBV13; length: 15; size: NA
CDR3: CSVDGSRYGYTF; DNA: TGCAGCGTTGACGGCAGTCGCTATGGCTACACCTTC; D: NA; J: TRBJ1-2; V: TRBV29-1; length: 12; size: NA
CDR3: CASSLTGVISYEQYF; DNA: TGTGCCAGCAGTTTGACGGGGGTGATCTCCTACGAGCAGTACTTC; D: NA; J: TRBJ2-7; V: TRBV28; length: 15; size: NA
CDR3: CASSQDLSRRTEAFF; DNA: TGTGCCAGCAGCCAAGATCTTAGCCGGAGGACTGAAGCTTTCTTT; D: NA; J: TRBJ1-1; V: TRBV4-2; length: 15; size: NA
CDR3: CASSQNRQNTEAFF; DNA: TGCGCCAGCAGTCAAAACCGACAGAACACTGAAGCTTTCTTT; D: NA; J: TRBJ1-1; V: TRBV23-1; length: 14; size: few
CDR3: CASSSPGVYPGELFF; DNA: TGTGCCAGTAGTTCGCCTGGGGTATATCCCGGGGAGCTGTTTTTT; D: NA; J: TRBJ2-2; V: TRBV19; length: 15; size: NA
CDR3: CASRVDMYQALHF; DNA: TGTGCCAGCAGGGTGGATATGTACCAGGCCCTCCACTTT; D: NA; J: TRBJ1-6; V: TRBV27; length: 13; size: once
CDR3: CAVSLRGQRNTGELFF; DNA: TGTGCCGTATCCCTTAGGGGACAGCGGAACACCGGGGAGCTGTTTTTT; D: TRBD1; J: TRBJ2-2; V: TRBV30; length: 16; size: NA
CDR3: CASSLRDRGNVLTF; DNA: TGTGCCAGCAGCTTAAGGGACAGGGGCAACGTCCTGACTTTC; D: TRBD1; J: TRBJ2-6; V: TRBV11-1; length: 14; size: NA
CDR3: CASSDGMQHMETQYF; DNA: TGTGCCAGCAGTGACGGTATGCAACATATGGAGACCCAGTACTTC; D: NA; J: TRBJ2-5; V: TRBV6-4; length: 15; size: once
CDR3: CSSGQGDYTF; DNA: TGCAGCTCCGGACAGGGTGACTACACCTTC; D: TRBD1; J: TRBJ1-2; V: TRBV29-1; length: 10; size: NA
CDR3: CASSQDPWKGQGYTF; DNA: TGCGCCAGCAGCCAAGACCCCTGGAAAGGACAGGGCTACACCTTC; D: NA; J: TRBJ1-2; V: TRBV4-3; length: 15; size: NA
CDR3: CASSLGPQWQPQHF; DNA: TGTGCCAGCAGTTTGGGCCCGCAATGGCAGCCCCAGCATTTT; D: NA; J: TRBJ1-5; V: TRBV27; length: 14; size: NA
CDR3: CASSRPGDGYTF; DNA: TGTGCCAGTAGCAGACCAGGGGACGGCTACACCTTC; D: NA; J: TRBJ1-2; V: TRBV19; length: 12; size: NA
CDR3: CASSRTANTGELFF; DNA: TGTGCCAGCTCGAGGACAGCTAACACCGGGGAGCTGTTTTTT; D: NA; J: TRBJ2-2; V: TRBV2; length: 14; size: NA
CDR3: CASSEEAGTYEQYF; DNA: TGTGCCAGCAGTGAAGAAGCGGGTACCTACGAGCAGTACTTC; D: NA; J: TRBJ2-7; V: TRBV2; length: 14; size: NA
CDR3: CATRPGVGEQYF; DNA: TGTGCCACCCGGCCCGGGGTAGGCGAGCAGTACTTC; D: NA; J: TRBJ2-7; V: TRBV2; length: 12; size: NA
CDR3: CASSGGTRHTGELFF; DNA: TGTGCCAGCAGCGGCGGGACAAGACACACCGGGGAGCTGTTTTTT; D: NA; J: TRBJ2-2; V: TRBV9; length: 15; size: NA
CDR3: CSVRTGEGDTEAFF; DNA: TGCAGCGTGCGGACAGGGGAGGGGGACACTGAAGCTTTCTTT; D: TRBD1; J: TRBJ1-1; V: TRBV29-1; length: 14; size: NA
CDR3: CASSWGPPVGNTGELFF; DNA: TGCGCCAGCAGCTGGGGACCGCCTGTGGGGAACACCGGGGAGCTGTTTTTT; D: NA; J: TRBJ2-2; V: TRBV5-1; length: 17; size: few
CDR3: CAISNRSPTDTQYF; DNA: TGTGCCATCAGCAACAGGAGTCCCACAGATACGCAGTATTTT; D: NA; J: TRBJ2-3; V: TRBV10-3; length: 14; size: few
CDR3: CSVEGGTPTDTQYF; DNA: TGCAGCGTTGAGGGCGGGACCCCCACAGATACGCAGTATTTT; D: NA; J: TRBJ2-3; V: TRBV29-1; length: 14; size: NA
CDR3: CSASWETQYF; DNA: TGCAGCGCCTCGTGGGAGACCCAGTACTTC; D: NA; J: TRBJ2-5; V: TRBV29-1; length: 10; size: NA
CDR3: CSVLERAEAFF; DNA: TGCAGCGTGCTTGAACGCGCTGAAGCTTTCTTT; D: NA; J: TRBJ1-1; V: TRBV29-1; length: 11; size: few
CDR3: CASSVKGTQETQYF; DNA: TGTGCCAGCAGCGTAAAGGGGACCCAAGAGACCCAGTACTTC; D: NA; J: TRBJ2-5; V: TRBV9; length: 14; size: few
CDR3: CAWGGSGIPYNEQFF; DNA: TGTGCCTGGGGAGGGTCGGGGATTCCCTACAATGAGCAGTTCTTC; D: NA; J: TRBJ2-1; V: TRBV30; length: 15; size: NA
CDR3: CASSYHRGGYTF; DNA: TGTGCCAGCAGCTACCACAGGGGTGGCTACACCTTC; D: TRBD1; J: TRBJ1-2; V: TRBV11-2; length: 12; size: NA
CDR3: CASSPGRAGTQYF; DNA: TGTGCCAGCAGCCCAGGACGTGCCGGTACGCAGTATTTT; D: NA; J: TRBJ2-3; V: TRBV11-2; length: 13; size: few
CDR3: CAWSRGEKLFF; DNA: TGTGCCTGGAGTCGCGGTGAAAAACTGTTTTTT; D: NA; J: TRBJ1-4; V: TRBV30; length: 11; size: NA
CDR3: CACGQVGSYEQYF; DNA: TGTGCCTGCGGACAGGTTGGCTCCTACGAGCAGTACTTC; D: TRBD1; J: TRBJ2-7; V: TRBV30; length: 13; size: few
CDR3: CASSAGGPNYNSPLHF; DNA: TGTGCCAGCAGTGCCGGCGGGCCGAATTATAATTCACCCCTCCACTTT; D: NA; J: TRBJ1-6; V: TRBV9; length: 16; size: NA
CDR3: CASTLRGGQYYGYTF; DNA: TGTGCCAGCACCCTCCGAGGGGGGCAGTACTATGGCTACACCTTC; D: NA; J: TRBJ1-2; V: TRBV28; length: 15; size: NA
CDR3: CASSLAGGTDTQYF; DNA: TGTGCCAGCAGCTTAGCGGGAGGCACAGATACGCAGTATTTT; D: NA; J: TRBJ2-3; V: TRBV7-8; length: 14; size: NA